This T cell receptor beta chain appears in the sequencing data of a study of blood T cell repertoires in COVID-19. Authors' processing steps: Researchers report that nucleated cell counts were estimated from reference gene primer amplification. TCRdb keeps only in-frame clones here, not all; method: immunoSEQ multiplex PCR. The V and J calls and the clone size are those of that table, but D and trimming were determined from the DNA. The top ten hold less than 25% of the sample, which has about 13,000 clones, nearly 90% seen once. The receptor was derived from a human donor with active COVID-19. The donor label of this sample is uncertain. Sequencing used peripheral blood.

In DNA form, the CDR3 reads TGTGCCAGCAGCTCATGGGACAGGCACAATGAGCAGTTCTTC. This encodes CASSSWDRHNEQFF. The chain joins TRBV5-8 to TRBJ2-1; 8 bases fit TRBD1. The germline CDR1 and CDR2 sequences are SGHTS and YDEGEE. The V segment lost 3 bases and the J segment 5 bases; nucleotides outside the gene matches: 4. The CDR3 has 14 residues.